The 25 T cell receptor beta chains listed next were all sequenced from one sample in a study of blood T cell repertoires in COVID-19. Measured with immunoSEQ multiplex PCR; TCRdb has only the in-frame clones, and not every one. Among 200,000 to 250,000 clones listed, roughly 94% were seen once. The source material was peripheral blood. These receptors all stem from a man aged 30-40 years with acute or convalescent COVID-19.

The chain uses TRBV11-3 and TRBJ2-3, with 8 bases matching TRBD1. Trimming cost V 3 bases and J 0 bases; bases outside gene matches: 8. The germline gives CDR1 SGHNT, CDR2 YENEEA. The CDR3 covers 17 residues. CDR3: CASSLGRTGLSTDTQYF. In nucleotides, the CDR3 is TGTGCCAGCAGCTTGGGCCGGACAGGGCTGAGCACAGATACGCAGTATTTT.

This rearrangement joins TRBV18 to TRBJ2-2; no reliable D call. CDR3 length: 12 amino acids. Germline lookup yields CDR1 KGHSH and CDR2 LQKENI. Trimming took off 3 bases at V and 7 bases at J, with 6 bases between the two ends. The DNA for the CDR3 is TGTGCCAGCTCACCCACGCGCGGGGAGCTGTTTTTT. This codes for CASSPTRGELFF.

The chain uses TRBV21-1 and TRBJ2-5; the DNA was not used to check the table's D call, TRBD1. TRBV21-1 is flagged as a pseudogene. The CDR3 contains 17 residues. CDR3 amino acids: CASSKAGRTGGRETQYF. CDR3 nucleotides: TGTGCCAGCAGCAAAGCAGGTCGAACAGGGGGTCGAGAGACCCAGTACTTC.

The genes are TRBV10-3 and TRBJ2-7, with 8 nucleotides matching TRBD1. The CDR3 length is 13 residues. The V gene end was trimmed by 6 bases and the J gene end by 6 bases; junction bases not matched to a gene: 7. Germline V gene sequence: CDR1 ENHRY, CDR2 SYGVKD. Here the CDR3 DNA reads TGTGCCATCAGGCACCCGACAGGGGTCGAGCAGTACTTC. Its translation: CAIRHPTGVEQYF.

The rearrangement uses TRBV28 and TRBJ1-2, with D unclear. CDR3 length: 13 amino acids. The V gene lost 7 bases and the J gene lost 4 bases, with 13 bases spanning the gap. Germline CDR1 reads MDHEN; CDR2 reads SYDVKM. CDR3 DNA: TGTGCCAGCAACATGGGCGCTGTCTATGGCTACACCTTC. Protein sequence: CASNMGAVYGYTF.

This chain uses TRBV6-5 with TRBJ1-4, with a weak D call TRBD1 (5 bases). The CDR3 loop spans 15 amino acids. Germline-derived CDR1 and CDR2 are MNHEY and SVGAGI. Trimming pared 6 bases from V and 7 bases from J, leaving 18 bases between. The CDR3 DNA is TGTGCCAGCAGACACGGACAAGCCGGATCTGAAAAACTGTTTTTT. Its translation is CASRHGQAGSEKLFF.

The V and J genes are TRBV7-3 and TRBJ2-1; TRBD2 matches at 8 bases. Germline values: CDR1 SGHTA, CDR2 FQGTGA. V was clipped by 2 bases and J by 9 bases; unmatched bases: 6. This CDR3 comprises 14 residues. The CDR3 coding sequence is TGTGCCAGCAGCTTATCATCCGGGAGGGGTGAGCAGTTCTTC. Amino acids: CASSLSSGRGEQFF.

The genes are TRBV7-2 and TRBJ2-7, with D perhaps TRBD1 (5 bases). The CDR3 totals 14 residues. CDR1 and CDR2 from the germline V gene are SGHTA and FQGNSA. Trimming left V 2 bases short and J 3 bases short, with 11 bases between. DNA of the CDR3: TGTGCCAGCAGCTTATCCCCCACAGGCTACGAGCAGTACTTC. Translated, it gives CASSLSPTGYEQYF.

The chain couples TRBV7-3 to TRBJ2-3; D is ambiguous. Germline loops: CDR1 SGHTA, CDR2 FQGTGA. The ends were cut back, 4 bases at V and 3 bases at J, with 8 bases in the middle. The CDR3 has 13 amino acids. This CDR3 is CASSSSSTDTQYF. CDR3 nucleotides: TGTGCCAGCAGCTCTTCTTCGACAGATACGCAGTATTTT.

V gene TRBV29-1 combines with J gene TRBJ2-1, with D possibly matching TRBD1 (5 bases). This CDR3 region has 13 residues. Germline V CDR1 and CDR2: SQVTM, ANQGSEA. CDR3 loop: CSGTGQGHNEQFF. For the CDR3, the DNA is TGCAGTGGAACCGGGCAGGGCCACAATGAGCAGTTCTTC.

This chain connects TRBV28 to TRBJ1-2, with 10 bases aligning to TRBD1. CDR1 is MDHEN, CDR2 SYDVKM, per germline. With V trimmed by 3 bases and J by 3 bases, 4 bases remained unmatched. This CDR3 spans 15 amino acids. DNA of the CDR3: TGTGCCAGCAGTTTTATTGGGACAGGGGACTATGGCTACACCTTC. Its protein product is CASSFIGTGDYGYTF.

The chain links TRBV11-2 to TRBJ2-1, with 10 nucleotides matching TRBD2. This CDR3 has 15 residues. After removal of 2 bases from V and 4 bases from J, the junction contained 2 bases not matched to a gene. Germline V gene lookup returns CDR1 SGHAT and CDR2 FQNNGV. In DNA, the CDR3 is TGTGCCAGCAGCTTAACAGCGGGGGGGTACAATGAGCAGTTCTTC. Amino acids: CASSLTAGGYNEQFF.

The rearrangement uses TRBV28 and TRBJ1-5; TRBD1 is a possible D gene (6 bases). Germline values: CDR1 MDHEN, CDR2 SYDVKM. V was shortened by 6 bases and J by 0 bases, with 15 bases between the two germline ends. The CDR3 is made up of 16 amino acids. The CDR3 nucleotides read TGTGCCAGCAGAAGTCCGACAGGTTATAGCAATCAGCCCCAGCATTTT. Protein: CASRSPTGYSNQPQHF.

The chain couples TRBV11-2 to TRBJ2-1, with D maybe TRBD2 (6 bases). The V gene lost 6 bases and the J gene lost 8 bases, with 17 bases spanning the gap. The germline gives CDR1 SGHAT, CDR2 FQNNGV. This CDR3 contains 14 residues. CDR3 coding DNA: TGTGCCAGCAGGGGACGGGAGTCACTAGATGAGCAGTTCTTC. Protein product: CASRGRESLDEQFF. Filled out from reference TRBV11-2 and TRBJ2-1, the complete variable domain reads EAGVAQSPRYKIIEKRQSVAFWCNPISGHATLYWYQQILGQGPKLLIQFQNNGVVDDSQLPKDRFSAERLKGVDSTLKIQPAKLEDSAVYLCASRGRESLDEQFFGPGTRLTVL.

The CDR3 coding sequence is TGTGCCAGCAGCGGACCACAGGGTAATGAGCAGTTCTTC. Its protein is CASSGPQGNEQFF. V gene TRBV9 combines with J gene TRBJ2-1; D is perhaps TRBD1 (6 bases). The CDR3 sequence is 13 residues long. In germline, CDR1 is SGDLS, CDR2 YYNGEE. V lost 3 bases to trimming and J lost 7 bases, with 11 bases between them.

This rearrangement joins TRBV18 to TRBJ2-7; D is uncertain. The CDR3 runs 14 residues. V lost 6 bases to trimming and J lost 6 bases, with 18 bases between them. Looked up from germline, CDR1 is KGHSH and CDR2 is LQKENI. This CDR3 reads CASSPQSTSGEQYF. Written as DNA, the CDR3 is TGTGCCAGCTCCCCCCAATCCACCAGTGGCGAGCAGTACTTC. The entire variable domain, with the rest obtained from reference TRBV18 and TRBJ2-7, is as follows: NAGVMQNPRHLVRRRGQEARLRCSPMKGHSHVYWYRQLPEEGLKFMVYLQKENIIDESGMPKERFSAEFPKEGPSILRIQQVVRGDSAAYFCASSPQSTSGEQYFGPGTRLTVT.

This chain joins TRBV10-3 and TRBJ2-1; D gene unclear. The germline V gene has CDR1 ENHRY and CDR2 SYGVKD. This CDR3 spans 13 amino acids. Trimming cost V 6 bases and J 8 bases, with 14 bases left between them. The CDR3 loop is CAIRFSTDYEQFF. CDR3 coding DNA: TGTGCCATCAGATTCTCAACTGACTATGAGCAGTTCTTC.

V usage is TRBV5-1 and J usage is TRBJ2-1; tentative D call: TRBD2 (6 bases). This CDR3 has 15 amino acids. Trimming pared 8 bases from V and 8 bases from J, leaving 23 bases between. Germline CDR1 reads SGHRS; CDR2 reads YFSETQ. The CDR3 bases are TGCGCCAGTCACCCCGGGACTCTCGCGTGGGATGAGCAGTTCTTC. This codes for CASHPGTLAWDEQFF.

The CDR3 DNA follows: TGCGCCAGCAGCGCTTACGGGAGTTCGGAACCCTACAATGAGCAGTTCTTC. Protein: CASSAYGSSEPYNEQFF. This chain connects TRBV5-1 to TRBJ2-1, with TRBD2 as a possible D gene (6 bases). The CDR3 extends over 17 amino acids. V lost 4 bases and J lost 2, with 19 bases in between. Germline CDR1 is SGHRS and CDR2 is YFSETQ.

The chain recombines TRBV7-6 with TRBJ2-7, with D possibly matching TRBD2 (5 bases). Looked up from germline, CDR1 is SGHVS and CDR2 is FNYEAQ. The CDR3 has 14 amino acids. Trimming pared 2 bases from V and 1 base from J, leaving 9 bases between. The CDR3 reads CASSLYGESYEQYF. In DNA, the CDR3 is TGTGCCAGCAGCTTATACGGGGAGTCCTACGAGCAGTACTTC.

V and J are TRBV19 and TRBJ1-5, with TRBD1 as a possible D gene (5 bases). Trimming took 6 bases from V and 6 from J, leaving 18 bases between them. The CDR3 spans 15 residues. Germline assignment: CDR1 LNHDA and CDR2 SQIVND (reference sequence). This chain's CDR3 is CASSLGGIVSQPQHF. CDR3 bases: TGTGCCAGTAGCCTGGGGGGGATCGTGAGTCAGCCCCAGCATTTT.

Here the CDR3 DNA reads TGTGCCACCAGCAGAGGATCAGGGCAGGCCTCCGGCTACACCTTC. It yields the protein CATSRGSGQASGYTF. The rearrangement uses TRBV15 and TRBJ1-2; tentatively, D is TRBD1 (5 bases). CDR3 length: 15 residues. V gave up 1 base and J gave up 8 bases, with 17 bases separating them. Germline CDR1 LNHNV, CDR2 YYDKDF (reference sequence).

The chain couples TRBV5-4 to TRBJ1-1, with a possible D match to TRBD1 (5 bases). The V end lost 0 bases, the J end lost 3 bases, and 9 bases lay between the germline ends. Germline CDR1 SGHNT, CDR2 YYREEE (reference sequence). This CDR3 is built from 14 residues. In nucleotides, the CDR3 is TGTGCCAGCAGCTTGGGGGGGGGATACACTGAAGCTTTCTTT. It translates to CASSLGGGYTEAFF.

The gene calls are TRBV18 and TRBJ2-2; TRBD1 is a possible D gene (6 bases). CDR3 length: 18 amino acids. Germline V gene lookup returns CDR1 KGHSH and CDR2 LQKENI. Between the trimmed V and J ends, which lost 8 bases and 2 bases, there was a span of 24 bases. CDR3 protein: CASARDTTQRSNTGELFF. CDR3 sequence (DNA): TGTGCCAGCGCCCGGGACACGACACAAAGATCAAACACCGGGGAGCTGTTTTTT.

The DNA of the CDR3 is TGTGCCAGCACTTCGGGTAGAGGGCGGCAGCCCCAGCATTTT. It encodes CASTSGRGRQPQHF. The chain links TRBV9 to TRBJ1-5, with unresolved D. This CDR3 contains 14 residues. Germline V gene sequence: CDR1 SGDLS, CDR2 YYNGEE. V lost 6 bases to trimming and J lost 7 bases, with 17 bases between them. The whole variable domain, remainder taken from reference TRBV9 and TRBJ1-5, is DSGVTQTPKHLITATGQRVTLRCSPRSGDLSVYWYQQSLDQGLQFLIQYYNGEERAKGNILERFSAQQFPDLHSELNLSSLELGDSALYFCASTSGRGRQPQHFGDGTRLSIL.